This T cell receptor beta chain is drawn from a study of beta chain features in type 1 diabetes. Findings of the study overall: Researchers report that Type 1 diabetes patients had moderately but significantly shorter TCRB CDR3s across all four CD4+ subsets.

Since all of the isolated RNA was reverse transcribed, expressed TCRB transcripts were what got sequenced. Method: immunoSEQ multiplex PCR; TCRdb's copy keeps in-frame clones and lacks some. The data contain 350,000 to 400,000 clones, around 13% of them singletons. The CDR3 covers 14 residues. V lost 4 bases to trimming and J lost 3 bases; unmatched junction nucleotides: 5. Germline V gives CDR1 SGHTA, CDR2 FQGNSA. This clone was observed a few times. Its antigen is as yet unknown. Distinct nucleotide sequences in the sample also encode this CDR3. This TCR was recovered from a woman between 18 and 29 years old with type 1 diabetes. Sequenced: naive CD4+ T cells from blood. V gene TRBV7-2 combines with J gene TRBJ2-7, with 8 bases fitting TRBD1. The DNA for the CDR3 is TGTGCCAGCAGCTCCGGGACAGGTTACTACGAGCAGTACTTC. Its translation: CASSSGTGYYEQYF.